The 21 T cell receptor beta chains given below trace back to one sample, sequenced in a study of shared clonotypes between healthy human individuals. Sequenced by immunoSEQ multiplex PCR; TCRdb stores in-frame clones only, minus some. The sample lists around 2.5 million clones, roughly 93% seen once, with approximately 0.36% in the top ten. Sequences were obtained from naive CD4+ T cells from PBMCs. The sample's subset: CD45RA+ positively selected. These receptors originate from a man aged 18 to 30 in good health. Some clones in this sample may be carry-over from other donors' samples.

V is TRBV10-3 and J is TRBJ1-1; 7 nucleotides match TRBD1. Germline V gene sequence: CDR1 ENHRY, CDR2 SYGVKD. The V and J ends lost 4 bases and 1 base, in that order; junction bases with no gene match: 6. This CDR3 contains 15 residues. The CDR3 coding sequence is TGTGCCATCAGTGGTACGGGACAGACGAACACTGAAGCTTTCTTT. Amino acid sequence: CAISGTGQTNTEAFF.

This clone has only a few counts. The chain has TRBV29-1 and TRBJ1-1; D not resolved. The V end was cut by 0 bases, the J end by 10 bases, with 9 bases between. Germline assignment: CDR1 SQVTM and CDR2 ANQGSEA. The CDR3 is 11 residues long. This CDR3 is CSVEEQARAFF. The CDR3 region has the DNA TGCAGCGTTGAAGAGCAGGCACGAGCTTTCTTT.

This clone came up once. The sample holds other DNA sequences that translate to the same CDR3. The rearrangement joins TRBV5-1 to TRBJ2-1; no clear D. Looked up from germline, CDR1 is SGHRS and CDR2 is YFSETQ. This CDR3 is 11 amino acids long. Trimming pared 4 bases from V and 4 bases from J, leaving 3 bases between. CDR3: CASSRYNEQFF. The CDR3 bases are TGCGCCAGCAGCCGATACAATGAGCAGTTCTTC.

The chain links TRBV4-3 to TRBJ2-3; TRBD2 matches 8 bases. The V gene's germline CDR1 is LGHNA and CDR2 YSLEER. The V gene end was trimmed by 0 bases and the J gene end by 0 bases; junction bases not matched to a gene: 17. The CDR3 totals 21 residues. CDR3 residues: CASSQDRGASGRRVSTDTQYF. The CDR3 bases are TGCGCCAGCAGCCAAGATCGGGGGGCGAGCGGGAGAAGGGTGAGCACAGATACGCAGTATTTT.

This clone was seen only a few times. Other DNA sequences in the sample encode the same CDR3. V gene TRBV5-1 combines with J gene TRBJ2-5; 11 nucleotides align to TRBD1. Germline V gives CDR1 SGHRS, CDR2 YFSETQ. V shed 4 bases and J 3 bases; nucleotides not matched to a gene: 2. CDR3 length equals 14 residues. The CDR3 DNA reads TGCGCCAGCAGCCCGGGACAGGGGGAAGAGACCCAGTACTTC. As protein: CASSPGQGEETQYF. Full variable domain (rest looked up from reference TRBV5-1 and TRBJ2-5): KAGVTQTPRYLIKTRGQQVTLSCSPISGHRSVSWYQQTPGQGLQFLFEYFSETQRNKGNFPGRFSGRQFSNSRSEMNVSTLELGDSALYLCASSPGQGEETQYFGPGTRLLVL.

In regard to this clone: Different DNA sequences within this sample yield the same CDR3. Written as DNA, the CDR3 is TGTGCCAGCAGCGTAGTCCCGGGCTCCTACGAGCAGTACTTC. This codes for CASSVVPGSYEQYF. The V call is TRBV9, the J call TRBJ2-7; D is ambiguous. Germline-derived CDR1 and CDR2 are SGDLS and YYNGEE. The CDR3 sequence is 14 residues long. V was pared by 0 bases and J by 0 bases, with 7 bases between.

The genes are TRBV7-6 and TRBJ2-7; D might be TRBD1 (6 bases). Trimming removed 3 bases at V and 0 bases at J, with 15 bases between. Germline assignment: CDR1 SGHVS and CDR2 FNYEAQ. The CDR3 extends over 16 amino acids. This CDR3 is CASSLLAGQLSYEQYF. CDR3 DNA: TGTGCCAGCAGCTTGCTCGCTGGACAGCTCTCCTACGAGCAGTACTTC.

The CDR3 loop is CSVRASGRASNTGELFF. The CDR3 DNA is TGCAGCGTACGAGCTAGCGGGAGGGCCTCGAACACCGGGGAGCTGTTTTTT. V usage is TRBV29-1 and J usage is TRBJ2-2; 12 bases are a match to TRBD2. Germline V gives CDR1 SQVTM, CDR2 ANQGSEA. Germline trimming cut 6 bases from V and 0 bases from J; bases unmatched to any gene: 8. This CDR3 has 17 amino acids.

CDR3: CASSVGIESYNEQFF. CDR3 DNA: TGTGCCAGCAGCGTAGGCATTGAATCATACAATGAGCAGTTCTTC. The chain employs TRBV9 and TRBJ2-1; D gene uncertain. Per the germline V gene, CDR1 is SGDLS and CDR2 is YYNGEE. CDR3 size: 15 residues. V was clipped by 0 bases and J by 4 bases, with 11 bases between them.

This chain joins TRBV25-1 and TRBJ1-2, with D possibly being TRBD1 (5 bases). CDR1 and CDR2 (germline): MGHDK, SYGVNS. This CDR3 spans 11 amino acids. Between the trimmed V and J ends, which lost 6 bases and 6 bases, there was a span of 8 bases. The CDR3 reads CASRLGDGYTF. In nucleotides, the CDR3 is TGTGCCAGCAGACTAGGGGATGGCTACACCTTC.

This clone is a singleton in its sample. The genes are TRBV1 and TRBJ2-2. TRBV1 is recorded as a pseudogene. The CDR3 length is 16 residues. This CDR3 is CTSSQDPVDNTGELFF. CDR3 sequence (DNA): TGCACCAGCAGCCAAGACCCTGTTGATAACACCGGGGAGCTGTTTTTT.

The DNA of the CDR3 is TGTGCCCTAACCAGGGACTATCAGCCCCAGCATTTT. This encodes CALTRDYQPQHF. The V call is TRBV5-3, the J call TRBJ1-5, with a tentative D call TRBD1 (5 bases). TRBV5-3 is an open reading frame, and its role is uncertain. The CDR3 has 12 amino acids. Trimming shortened V by 10 bases and J by 5 bases, and 13 bases separated the two germline ends.

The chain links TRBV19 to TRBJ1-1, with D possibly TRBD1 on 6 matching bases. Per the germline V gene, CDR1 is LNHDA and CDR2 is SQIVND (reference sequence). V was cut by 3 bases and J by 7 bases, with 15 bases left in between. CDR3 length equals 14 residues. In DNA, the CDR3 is TGTGCCAGTAGTATCCCCGGGACAACCATTGAAGCTTTCTTT. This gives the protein CASSIPGTTIEAFF.

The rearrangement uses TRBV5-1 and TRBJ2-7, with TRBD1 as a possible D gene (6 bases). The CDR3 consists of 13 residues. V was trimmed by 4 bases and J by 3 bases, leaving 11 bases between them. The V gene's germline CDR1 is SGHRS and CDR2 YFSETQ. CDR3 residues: CASSGGGIYEQYF. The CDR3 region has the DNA TGCGCCAGCAGCGGGGGCGGCATCTACGAGCAGTACTTC.

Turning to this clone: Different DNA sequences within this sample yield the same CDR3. The CDR3, as DNA: TGTGCCAGCAGTTCCCCCGGGACGGATTATGGCTACACCTTC. Its protein is CASSSPGTDYGYTF. This chain links TRBV28 with TRBJ1-2, with D possibly TRBD1 on 5 matching bases. This CDR3 region has 14 residues. Germline CDR1 and CDR2: MDHEN and SYDVKM. Trimming took 4 bases from V and 5 from J, leaving 14 bases between them.

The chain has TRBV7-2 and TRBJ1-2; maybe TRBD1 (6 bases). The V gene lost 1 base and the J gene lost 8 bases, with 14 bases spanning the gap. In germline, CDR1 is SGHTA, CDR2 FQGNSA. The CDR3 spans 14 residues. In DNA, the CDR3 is TGTGCCAGCAGCTTAGTCAGGGGATCTGGGGGCTACACCTTC. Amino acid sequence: CASSLVRGSGGYTF.

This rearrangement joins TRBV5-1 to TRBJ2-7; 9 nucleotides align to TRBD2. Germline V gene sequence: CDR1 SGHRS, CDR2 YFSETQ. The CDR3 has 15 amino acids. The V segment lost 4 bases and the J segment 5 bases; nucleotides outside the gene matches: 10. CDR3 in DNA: TGCGCCAGCAGCCCGGGACTAGCTTTTTACCACGAGCAGTACTTC. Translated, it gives CASSPGLAFYHEQYF.

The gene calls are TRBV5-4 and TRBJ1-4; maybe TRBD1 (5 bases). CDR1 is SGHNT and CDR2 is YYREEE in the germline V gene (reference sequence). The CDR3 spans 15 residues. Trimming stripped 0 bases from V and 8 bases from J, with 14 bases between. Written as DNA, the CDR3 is TGTGCCAGCAGCTTGGATCCAGGGTATGGCGAAAAACTGTTTTTT. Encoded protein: CASSLDPGYGEKLFF.

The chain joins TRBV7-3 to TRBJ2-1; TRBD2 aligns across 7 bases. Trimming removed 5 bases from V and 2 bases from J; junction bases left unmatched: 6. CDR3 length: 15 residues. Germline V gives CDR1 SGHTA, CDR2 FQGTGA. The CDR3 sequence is CASSVREGPYNEQFF. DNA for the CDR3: TGTGCCAGCAGCGTAAGGGAGGGCCCCTACAATGAGCAGTTCTTC.

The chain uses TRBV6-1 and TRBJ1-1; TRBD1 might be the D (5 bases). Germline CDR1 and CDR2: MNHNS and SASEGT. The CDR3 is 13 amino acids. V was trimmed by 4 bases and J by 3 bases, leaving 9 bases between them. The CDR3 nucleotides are TGTGCCAGCAGTGCAGACAGCTACACTGAAGCTTTCTTT. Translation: CASSADSYTEAFF.

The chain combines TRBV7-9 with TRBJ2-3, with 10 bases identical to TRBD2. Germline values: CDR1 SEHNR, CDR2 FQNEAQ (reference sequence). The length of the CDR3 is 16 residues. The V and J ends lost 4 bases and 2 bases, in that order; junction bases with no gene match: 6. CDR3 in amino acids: CASSSPTSGVTDTQYF. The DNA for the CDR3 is TGTGCCAGCAGCTCACCCACTAGCGGGGTCACAGATACGCAGTATTTT.